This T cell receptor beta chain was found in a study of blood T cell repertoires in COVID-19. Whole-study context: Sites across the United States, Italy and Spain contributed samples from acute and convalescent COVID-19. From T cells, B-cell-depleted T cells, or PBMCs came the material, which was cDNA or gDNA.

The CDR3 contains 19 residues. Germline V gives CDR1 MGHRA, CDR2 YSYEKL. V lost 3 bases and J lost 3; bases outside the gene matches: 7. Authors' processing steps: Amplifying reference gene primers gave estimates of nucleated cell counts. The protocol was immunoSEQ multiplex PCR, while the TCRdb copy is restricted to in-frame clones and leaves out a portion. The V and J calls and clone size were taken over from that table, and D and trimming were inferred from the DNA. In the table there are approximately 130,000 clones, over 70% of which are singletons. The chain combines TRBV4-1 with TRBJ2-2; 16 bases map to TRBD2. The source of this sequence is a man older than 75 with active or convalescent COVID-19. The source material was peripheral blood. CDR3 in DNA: TGCGCCAGCAGCCATTGGATGGGACTAGCGGGGGGGTACACCGGGGAGCTGTTTTTT. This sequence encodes CASSHWMGLAGGYTGELFF.